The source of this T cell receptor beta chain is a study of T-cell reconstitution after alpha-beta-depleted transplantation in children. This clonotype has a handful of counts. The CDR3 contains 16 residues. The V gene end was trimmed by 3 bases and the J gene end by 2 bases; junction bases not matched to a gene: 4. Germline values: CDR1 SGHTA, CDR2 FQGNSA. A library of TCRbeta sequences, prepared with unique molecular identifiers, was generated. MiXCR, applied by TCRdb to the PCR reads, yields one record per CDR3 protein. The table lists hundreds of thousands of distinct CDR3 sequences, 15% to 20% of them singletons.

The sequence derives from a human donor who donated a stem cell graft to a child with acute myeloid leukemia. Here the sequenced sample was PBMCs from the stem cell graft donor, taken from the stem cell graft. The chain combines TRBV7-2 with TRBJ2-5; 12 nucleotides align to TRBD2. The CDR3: CASSFVGLAGQETQYF. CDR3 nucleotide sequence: TGTGCCAGCAGCTTCGTAGGACTAGCGGGGCAAGAGACCCAGTACTTC.